The present T cell receptor beta chain was sequenced within a study of CD8 T cells in Susac syndrome. The RNA input was about 0.5 to 1 ug, and it was reverse transcribed with random hexamers. Coverage of TCR beta CDR3 amplification by immunoSEQ multiplex PCR extended to 54 Vbeta and 13 Jbeta. TCRdb reprocessed the immunoSEQ multiplex PCR reads via MiXCR and lists one record per CDR3 protein. The sample lists a few hundred thousand distinct CDR3 sequences; about 95% were seen once. TCR beta was sequenced from blood CD8+ and CD4+ T cells. Through negative isolation, CD4+ and CD8+ T cells were obtained, while TEMRA cells were enriched using FACS. The CDR3 is 16 residues long. Germline loops: CDR1 SQVTM, CDR2 ANQGSEA. Unmatched junction bases numbered 6, after V lost 1 base and J lost 1 base.

The chain has TRBV29-1 and TRBJ2-2, with TRBD1 matching over 7 bases. This TCR derives from a human donor with multiple sclerosis. Sequencing was done on a sample of CD4+ T cells from PBMCs. The CDR3 reads CSVEVYRGGNTGELFF. In nucleotides, the CDR3 is TGCAGCGTTGAAGTCTACAGGGGCGGGAACACCGGGGAGCTGTTTTTT.